The clone carrying this T cell receptor (beta chain) turned up a few times. These data belong to a study of CD8 T cells in ankylosing spondylitis. TCRdb re-analysed the 5' RACE reads in MiXCR, keeping a single row per CDR3 protein. This table holds about 130,000 distinct CDR3 sequences, about 6.5% found once. Material: blood, either unsorted or a sorted T cell fraction (not recorded which). The origin of this receptor is a male donor with ankylosing spondylitis or in good health (not recorded which).

Here the CDR3 DNA reads TGTGCCAGCAGACCATCCCGAGACAGCTTCTCACCCCTCCACTTT. This encodes CASRPSRDSFSPLHF. The V and J genes are TRBV7-3 and TRBJ1-6; a possible D gene is TRBD1 (5 bases). Trimming took off 6 bases at V and 10 bases at J, with 19 bases between the two ends. Germline lookup yields CDR1 SGHTA and CDR2 FQGTGA. The CDR3 loop spans 15 amino acids.